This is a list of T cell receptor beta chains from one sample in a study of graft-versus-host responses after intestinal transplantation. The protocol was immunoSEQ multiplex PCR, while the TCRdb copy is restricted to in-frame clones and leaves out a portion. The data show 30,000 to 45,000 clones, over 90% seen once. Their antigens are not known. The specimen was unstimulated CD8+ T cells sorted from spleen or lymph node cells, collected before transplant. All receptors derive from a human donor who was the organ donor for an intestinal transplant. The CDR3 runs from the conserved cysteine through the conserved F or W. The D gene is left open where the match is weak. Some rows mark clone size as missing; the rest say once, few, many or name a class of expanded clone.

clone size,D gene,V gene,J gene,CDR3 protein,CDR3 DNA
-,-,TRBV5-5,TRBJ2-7,CASSLARFRVYEQYF,TGTGCCAGCAGCTTGGCCAGATTCCGGGTATACGAGCAGTACTTC
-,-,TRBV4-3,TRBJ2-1,CASSQARVHEQFF,TGCGCCAGCAGCCAAGCCAGGGTGCATGAGCAGTTCTTC
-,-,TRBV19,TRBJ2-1,CASTLRGGGGYNEQFF,TGTGCCAGTACCCTAAGGGGGGGAGGTGGGTACAATGAGCAGTTCTTC
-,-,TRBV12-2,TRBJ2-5,CASRLGRGTWVRETQYF,TGTGCAAGTCGCTTAGGGAGGGGTACGTGGGTCCGAGAGACCCAGTACTTC
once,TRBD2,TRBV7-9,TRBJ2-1,CASSLPLADNEQFF,TGTGCCAGCAGCTTACCGCTAGCGGATAATGAGCAGTTCTTC
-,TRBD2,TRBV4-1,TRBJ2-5,CASSQSRREFDQETQYF,TGCGCCAGCAGCCAGAGTAGGCGGGAGTTTGACCAAGAGACCCAGTACTTC
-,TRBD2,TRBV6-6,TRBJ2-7,CASSYTGGPKEQYF,TGTGCCAGCAGTTACACGGGAGGCCCCAAGGAGCAGTACTTC
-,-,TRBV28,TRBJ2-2,CASSFVRGLTGELFF,TGTGCCAGCAGTTTTGTCCGGGGGCTCACCGGGGAGCTGTTTTTT
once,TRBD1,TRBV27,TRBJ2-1,CASSFVPGGRNEQFF,TGTGCCAGCAGTTTCGTTCCAGGGGGCCGGAATGAGCAGTTCTTC
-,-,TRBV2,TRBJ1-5,CASSEGDSNQPQHF,TGTGCCAGCAGTGAAGGGGATAGCAATCAGCCCCAGCATTTT
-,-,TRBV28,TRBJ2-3,CASSLRWSTDTQYF,TGTGCCAGCAGTTTGCGGTGGTCCACAGATACGCAGTATTTT
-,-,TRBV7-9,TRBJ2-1,CASSTGEVVNEQFF,TGTGCCAGCAGCACAGGTGAGGTGGTCAATGAGCAGTTCTTC
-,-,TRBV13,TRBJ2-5,CASSLGSGGRVQETQYF,TGTGCCAGCAGCTTAGGATCCGGGGGCAGGGTCCAAGAGACCCAGTACTTC
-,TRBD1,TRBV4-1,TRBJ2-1,CASSPEGQSAYNEQFF,TGCGCCAGCAGCCCCGAGGGACAGTCGGCCTACAATGAGCAGTTCTTC
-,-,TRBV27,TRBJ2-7,CASSLGGTYEQYF,TGTGCCAGCAGTTTGGGCGGTACCTACGAGCAGTACTTC
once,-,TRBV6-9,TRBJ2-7,CASSYPGTLNSKGQYF,TGTGCCAGCAGTTATCCAGGGACTCTGAACTCGAAGGGGCAGTACTTC
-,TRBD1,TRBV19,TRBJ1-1,CASSPRTGLNTEAFF,TGTGCCAGTAGTCCCCGGACAGGGCTTAACACTGAAGCTTTCTTT
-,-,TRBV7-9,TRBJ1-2,CASSLGQADRDYGYTF,TGTGCCAGCAGCTTAGGACAGGCCGACAGAGACTATGGCTACACCTTC
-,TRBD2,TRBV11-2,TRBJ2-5,CASSLDWLAGEEETQYF,TGTGCCAGCAGCTTAGATTGGCTAGCGGGAGAGGAAGAGACCCAGTACTTC
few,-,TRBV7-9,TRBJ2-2,CASSHPGLSSGELFF,TGTGCCAGCAGCCACCCGGGTTTAAGTAGCGGGGAGCTGTTTTTT
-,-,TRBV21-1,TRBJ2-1,CASSNHPGLSNNEQFF,TGTGCCAGCAGCAACCACCCGGGACTTTCAAACAATGAGCAGTTCTTC
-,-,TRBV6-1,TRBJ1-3,CASSDHQTSPNTIYF,TGTGCCAGCAGTGACCATCAAACATCACCAAACACCATATATTTT
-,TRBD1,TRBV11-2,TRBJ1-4,CASSLETGGGEKLFF,TGTGCCAGCAGCTTAGAAACAGGGGGCGGGGAAAAACTGTTTTTT
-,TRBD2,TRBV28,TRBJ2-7,CASSLGLAGGYEQYF,TGTGCCAGCAGTTTGGGACTAGCGGGAGGCTACGAGCAGTACTTC
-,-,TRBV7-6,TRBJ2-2,CASSLTGNTGELFF,TGTGCCAGCAGCCTGACGGGGAACACCGGGGAGCTGTTTTTT
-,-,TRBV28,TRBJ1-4,CASSPRAWATNEKLFF,TGTGCCAGCAGCCCCCGGGCGTGGGCAACTAATGAAAAACTGTTTTTT
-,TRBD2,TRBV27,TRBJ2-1,CASSLSGLVEQFF,TGTGCCAGCAGTTTAAGTGGACTAGTCGAGCAGTTCTTC
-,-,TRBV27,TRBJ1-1,CASSGYRSTEAFF,TGTGCCAGCAGTGGTTACAGGTCCACTGAAGCTTTCTTT
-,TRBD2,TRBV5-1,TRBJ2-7,CASSIGTSGSPNYEQYF,TGCGCCAGCAGCATCGGGACTAGCGGGAGTCCTAACTACGAGCAGTACTTC
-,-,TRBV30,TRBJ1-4,CAWSVRATGQDEKLFF,TGTGCCTGGAGTGTACGGGCGACAGGCCAAGATGAAAAACTGTTTTTT
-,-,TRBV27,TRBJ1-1,CASSFMGLGTEAFF,TGTGCCAGCAGTTTCATGGGATTAGGCACTGAAGCTTTCTTT
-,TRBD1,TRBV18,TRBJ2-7,CASSSRQGALYEQYF,TGTGCCAGCTCATCCCGACAGGGGGCTTTATACGAGCAGTACTTC
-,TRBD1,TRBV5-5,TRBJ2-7,CASSQRTGREQYF,TGCGCCAGCAGCCAAAGGACAGGACGCGAGCAGTACTTC
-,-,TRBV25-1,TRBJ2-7,CASSDRGHEQYF,TGTGCCAGCAGTGACAGGGGCCACGAGCAGTACTTC
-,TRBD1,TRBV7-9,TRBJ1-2,CASSLGQGPYGYTF,TGTGCCAGCAGCTTAGGACAGGGACCGTATGGCTACACCTTC
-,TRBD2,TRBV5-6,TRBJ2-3,CASSPGTSGPDTQYF,TGTGCCAGCAGCCCCGGGACTAGCGGCCCAGATACGCAGTATTTT
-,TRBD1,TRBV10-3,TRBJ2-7,CAIIGPGQGGQYEQYF,TGTGCCATCATAGGGCCGGGACAGGGGGGTCAGTACGAGCAGTACTTC
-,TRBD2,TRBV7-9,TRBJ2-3,CASSSGREGYTQYF,TGTGCCAGCAGCTCCGGGCGGGAGGGTTATACGCAGTATTTT
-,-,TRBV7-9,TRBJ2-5,CASSLGLEQYF,TGTGCCAGCAGCTTAGGGTTGGAGCAGTACTTC
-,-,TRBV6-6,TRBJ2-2,CASSSLGNTGELFF,TGTGCCAGCAGTTCGCTCGGCAACACCGGGGAGCTGTTTTTT
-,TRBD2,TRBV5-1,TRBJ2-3,CASSLEVAGGPDTQYF,TGCGCCAGCAGCTTGGAAGTAGCGGGAGGGCCAGATACGCAGTATTTT
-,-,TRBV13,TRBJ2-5,CASSFRTSEYQETQYF,TGTGCCAGCAGCTTCAGGACATCAGAGTACCAAGAGACCCAGTACTTC
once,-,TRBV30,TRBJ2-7,CACSVGAPYEQYF,TGTGCCTGTTCAGTAGGGGCCCCCTACGAGCAGTACTTC
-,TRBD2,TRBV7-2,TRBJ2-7,CASSMPTSGIQPCYEQYF,TGTGCCAGCAGCATGCCGACTAGCGGGATCCAACCATGCTACGAGCAGTACTTC
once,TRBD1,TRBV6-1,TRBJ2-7,CASSEVMRTGGDEQYF,TGTGCCAGCAGTGAAGTGATGCGGACAGGGGGGGACGAGCAGTACTTC
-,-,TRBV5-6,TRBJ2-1,CASSLGPPGDEQFF,TGTGCCAGCAGCTTGGGACCCCCCGGGGATGAGCAGTTCTTC
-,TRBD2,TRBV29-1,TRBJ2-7,CSVIVVGTSGLGEQYF,TGCAGCGTTATAGTCGTCGGGACTAGCGGGTTGGGGGAGCAGTACTTC
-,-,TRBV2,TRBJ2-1,CASIPRGTFNEQFF,TGTGCCAGCATCCCCAGGGGCACCTTCAATGAGCAGTTCTTC
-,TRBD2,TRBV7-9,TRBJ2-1,CASSLCGCREGRDEQFF,TGTGCCAGCAGCTTATGCGGGTGCAGGGAGGGCCGGGATGAGCAGTTCTTC
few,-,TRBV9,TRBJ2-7,CASSLRYEQYF,TGTGCCAGCAGCCTACGATACGAGCAGTACTTC
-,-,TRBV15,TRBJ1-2,CATSRGREQNYGYTF,TGTGCCACCAGCAGAGGAAGGGAGCAGAACTATGGCTACACCTTC
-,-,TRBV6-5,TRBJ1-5,CASSEARGQPQHF,TGTGCCAGCAGTGAAGCGAGGGGCCAGCCCCAGCATTTT
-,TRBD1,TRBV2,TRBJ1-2,CASNTGGYGYTF,TGTGCCAGCAATACAGGGGGCTATGGCTACACCTTC
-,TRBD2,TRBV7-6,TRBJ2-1,CASSSSGSPYNEQFF,TGTGCCAGCAGCTCTAGCGGGAGTCCGTACAATGAGCAGTTCTTC
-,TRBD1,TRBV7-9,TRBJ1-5,CASSLVTGHLEQPQHF,TGTGCCAGCAGCTTGGTGACAGGGCATCTAGAGCAGCCCCAGCATTTT
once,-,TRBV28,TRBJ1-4,CASSSLSLNEKLFF,TGTGCCAGCAGTTCGCTCAGCCTTAATGAAAAACTGTTTTTT
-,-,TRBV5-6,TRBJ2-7,CASSLEAGEGYEQYF,TGTGCCAGCAGCTTGGAGGCAGGGGAAGGGTACGAGCAGTACTTC
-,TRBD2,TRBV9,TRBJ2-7,CASSVGSGLAGVYEQYF,TGTGCCAGCAGCGTAGGTAGTGGGCTAGCGGGAGTCTACGAGCAGTACTTC
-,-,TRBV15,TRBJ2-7,CATSRDPGGYSYEQYF,TGTGCCACCAGCAGAGATCCAGGAGGCTACTCCTACGAGCAGTACTTC